There are many counts of the clone carrying this T cell receptor beta chain. MiXCR, applied by TCRdb to the RACE reads, yields one record per CDR3 protein. The sample consists of approximately 110,000 distinct CDR3 sequences, about a tenth of them appearing once. These data originate in a study of human T cells and chemical hapten exposure. Indicated time point: patch test 2, 6 weeks after DPC sensitization. Described treatment: therapeutic diphenylcyclopropenone sensitization with weekly scalp DPC. Sequenced here: whole blood, sampled in connection with sensitization to the hapten diphenylcyclopropenone (DPC). The sequence derives from a woman in her forties with alopecia areata. Some clones in this sample may be carry-over from other donors' samples.

The CDR3 region has the DNA TGCGCCAGCAGCCCCGACACCGGGGGGCCTAATGAGCAGTTCTTC. Amino acid sequence: CASSPDTGGPNEQFF. V and J are TRBV5-1 and TRBJ2-1, with D possibly being TRBD2 (7 bases). CDR1 and CDR2 (germline): SGHRS, YFSETQ. The CDR3 loop spans 15 amino acids. Trimming left V 4 bases short and J 7 bases short, with 18 bases between.